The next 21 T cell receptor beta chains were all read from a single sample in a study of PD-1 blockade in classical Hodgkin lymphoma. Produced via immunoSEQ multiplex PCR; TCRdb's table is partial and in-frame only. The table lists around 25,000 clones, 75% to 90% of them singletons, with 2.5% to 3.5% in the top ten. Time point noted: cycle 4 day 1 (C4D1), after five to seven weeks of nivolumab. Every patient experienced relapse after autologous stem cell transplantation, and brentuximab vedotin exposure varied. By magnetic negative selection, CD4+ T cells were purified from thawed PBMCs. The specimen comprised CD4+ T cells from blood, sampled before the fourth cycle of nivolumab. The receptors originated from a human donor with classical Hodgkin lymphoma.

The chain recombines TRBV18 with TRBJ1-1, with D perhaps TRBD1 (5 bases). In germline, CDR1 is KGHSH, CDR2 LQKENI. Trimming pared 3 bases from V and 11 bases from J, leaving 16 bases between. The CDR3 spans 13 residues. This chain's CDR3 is CASSPLTDIEAFF. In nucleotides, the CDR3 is TGTGCCAGCTCACCCCTGACAGACATAGAGGCTTTCTTT.

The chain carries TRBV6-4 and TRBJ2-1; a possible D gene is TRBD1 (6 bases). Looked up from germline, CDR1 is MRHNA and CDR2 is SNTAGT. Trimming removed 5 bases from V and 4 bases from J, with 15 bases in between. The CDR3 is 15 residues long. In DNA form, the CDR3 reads TGTGCCAGCAGTCCTCAGGGGCTTGTTTACAATGAGCAGTTCTTC. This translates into CASSPQGLVYNEQFF.

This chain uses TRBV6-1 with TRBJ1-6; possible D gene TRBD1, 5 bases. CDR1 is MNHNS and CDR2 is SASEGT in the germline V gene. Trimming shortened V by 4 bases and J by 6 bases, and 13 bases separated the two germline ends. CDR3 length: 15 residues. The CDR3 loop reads CASSGPRQSNSPLHF. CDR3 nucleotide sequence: TGTGCCAGCAGTGGGCCCAGACAGAGTAATTCACCCCTCCACTTT.

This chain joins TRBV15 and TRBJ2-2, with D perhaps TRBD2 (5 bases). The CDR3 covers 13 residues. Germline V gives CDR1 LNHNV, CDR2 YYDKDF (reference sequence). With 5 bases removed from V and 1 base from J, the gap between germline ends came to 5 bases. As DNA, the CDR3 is TGTGCCACCAGCGAGGGGAACACCGGGGAGCTGTTTTTT. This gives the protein CATSEGNTGELFF.

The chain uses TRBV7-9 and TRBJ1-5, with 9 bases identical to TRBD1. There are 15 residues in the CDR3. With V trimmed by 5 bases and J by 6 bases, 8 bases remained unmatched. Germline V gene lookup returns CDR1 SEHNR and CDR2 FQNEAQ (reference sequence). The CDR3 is CASSPQGAGVQPQHF. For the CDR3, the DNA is TGTGCCAGCAGCCCACAGGGGGCAGGTGTTCAGCCCCAGCATTTT.

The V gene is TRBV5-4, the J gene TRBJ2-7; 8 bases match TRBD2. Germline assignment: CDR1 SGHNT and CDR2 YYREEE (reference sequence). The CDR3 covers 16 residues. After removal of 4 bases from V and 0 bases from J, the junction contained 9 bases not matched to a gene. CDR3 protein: CASSPNSGASSYEQYF. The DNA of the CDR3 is TGTGCCAGCAGCCCTAATAGCGGGGCGAGCTCCTACGAGCAGTACTTC.

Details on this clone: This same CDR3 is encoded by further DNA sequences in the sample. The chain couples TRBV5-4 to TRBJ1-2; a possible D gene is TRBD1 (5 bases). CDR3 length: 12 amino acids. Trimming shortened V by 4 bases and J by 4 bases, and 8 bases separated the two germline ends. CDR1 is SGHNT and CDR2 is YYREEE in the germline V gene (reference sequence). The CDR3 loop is CASSLDSYGYTF. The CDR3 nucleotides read TGTGCCAGCAGCCTTGACAGCTATGGCTACACCTTC.

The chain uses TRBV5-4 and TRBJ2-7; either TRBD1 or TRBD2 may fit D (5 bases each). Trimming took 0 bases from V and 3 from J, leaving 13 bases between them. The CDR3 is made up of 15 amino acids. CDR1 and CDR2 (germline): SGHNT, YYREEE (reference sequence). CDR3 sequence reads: CASSLGGAEGYEQYF. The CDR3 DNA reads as TGTGCCAGCAGCTTGGGAGGGGCGGAAGGCTACGAGCAGTACTTC. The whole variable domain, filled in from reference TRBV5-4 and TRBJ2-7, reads ETGVTQSPTHLIKTRGQQVTLRCSSQSGHNTVSWYQQALGQGPQFIFQYYREEENGRGNFPPRFSGLQFPNYSSELNVNALELDDSALYLCASSLGGAEGYEQYFGPGTRLTVT.

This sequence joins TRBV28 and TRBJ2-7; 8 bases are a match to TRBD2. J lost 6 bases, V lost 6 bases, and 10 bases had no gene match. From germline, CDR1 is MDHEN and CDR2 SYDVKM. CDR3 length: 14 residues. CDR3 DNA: TGTGCCAGCAGAGAGCTTAGCGGGGCGGCCGAGCAGTACTTC. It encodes CASRELSGAAEQYF.

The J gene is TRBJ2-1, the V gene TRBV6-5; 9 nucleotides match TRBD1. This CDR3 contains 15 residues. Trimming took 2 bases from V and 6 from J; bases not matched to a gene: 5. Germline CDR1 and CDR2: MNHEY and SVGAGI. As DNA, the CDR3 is TGTGCCAGCAGTTACCAATCGACAGGGGGCAATGAGCAGTTCTTC. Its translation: CASSYQSTGGNEQFF.

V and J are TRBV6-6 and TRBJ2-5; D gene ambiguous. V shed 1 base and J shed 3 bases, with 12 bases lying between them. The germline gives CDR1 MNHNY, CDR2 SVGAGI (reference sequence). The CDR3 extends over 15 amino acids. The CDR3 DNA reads TGTGCCAGCAGTTACTTGGGCTTAGTTGAAGAGACCCAGTACTTC. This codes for CASSYLGLVEETQYF.

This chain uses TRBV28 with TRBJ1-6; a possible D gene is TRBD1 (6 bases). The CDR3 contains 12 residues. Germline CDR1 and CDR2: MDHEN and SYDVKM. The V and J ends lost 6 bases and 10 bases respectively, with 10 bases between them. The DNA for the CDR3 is TGTGCCAGCAGCATCACAGGGTCACCCCTCCACTTT. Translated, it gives CASSITGSPLHF.

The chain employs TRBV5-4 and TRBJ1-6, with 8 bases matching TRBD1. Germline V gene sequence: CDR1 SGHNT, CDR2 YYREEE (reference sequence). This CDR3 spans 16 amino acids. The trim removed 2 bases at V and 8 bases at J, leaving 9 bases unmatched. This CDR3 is CASSFRTGSRDSPLHF. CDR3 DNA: TGTGCCAGCAGCTTTAGGACAGGGAGCAGGGATTCACCCCTCCACTTT.

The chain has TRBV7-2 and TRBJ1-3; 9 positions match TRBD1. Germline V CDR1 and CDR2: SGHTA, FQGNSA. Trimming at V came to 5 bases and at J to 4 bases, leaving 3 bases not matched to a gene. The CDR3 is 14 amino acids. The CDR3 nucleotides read TGTGCCAGCAGCCCGGACAGGGGCGGAAACACCATATATTTT. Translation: CASSPDRGGNTIYF. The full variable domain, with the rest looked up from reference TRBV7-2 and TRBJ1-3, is GAGVSQSPSNKVTEKGKDVELRCDPISGHTALYWYRQSLGQGLEFLIYFQGNSAPDKSGLPSDRFSAERTGGSVSTLTIQRTQQEDSAVYLCASSPDRGGNTIYFGEGSWLTVV.

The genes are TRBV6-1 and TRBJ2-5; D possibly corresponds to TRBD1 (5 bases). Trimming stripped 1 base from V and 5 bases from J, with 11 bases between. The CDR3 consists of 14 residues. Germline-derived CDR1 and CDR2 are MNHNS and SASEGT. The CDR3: CASSEVMGRETQYF. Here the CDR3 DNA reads TGTGCCAGCAGTGAAGTCATGGGGCGGGAGACCCAGTACTTC.

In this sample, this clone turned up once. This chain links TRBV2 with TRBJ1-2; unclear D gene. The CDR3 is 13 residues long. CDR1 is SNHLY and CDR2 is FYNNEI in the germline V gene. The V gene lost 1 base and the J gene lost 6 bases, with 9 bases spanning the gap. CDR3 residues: CASSEGQLNGYTF. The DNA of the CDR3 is TGTGCCAGCAGTGAAGGGCAGCTCAATGGCTACACCTTC.

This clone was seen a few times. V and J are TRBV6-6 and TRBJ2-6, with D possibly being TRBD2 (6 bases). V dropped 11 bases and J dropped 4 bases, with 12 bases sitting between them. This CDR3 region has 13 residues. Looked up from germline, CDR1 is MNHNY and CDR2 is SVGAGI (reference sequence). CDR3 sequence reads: CAGRETGANVLTF. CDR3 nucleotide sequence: TGTGCCGGTCGGGAGACCGGGGCCAACGTCCTGACTTTC.

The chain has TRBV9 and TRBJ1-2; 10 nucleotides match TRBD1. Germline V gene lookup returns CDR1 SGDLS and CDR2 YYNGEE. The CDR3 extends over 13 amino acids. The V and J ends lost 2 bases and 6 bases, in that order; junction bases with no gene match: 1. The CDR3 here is CASSVDRGHGYTF. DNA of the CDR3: TGTGCCAGCAGCGTTGACAGGGGGCATGGCTACACCTTC.

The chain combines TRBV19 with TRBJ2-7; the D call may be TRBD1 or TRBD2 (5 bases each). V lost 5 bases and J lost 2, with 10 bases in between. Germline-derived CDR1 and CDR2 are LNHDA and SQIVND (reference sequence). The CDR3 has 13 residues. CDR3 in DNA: TGTGCCAGTAGTGGGACGGGACCCTACGAGCAGTACTTC. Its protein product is CASSGTGPYEQYF.

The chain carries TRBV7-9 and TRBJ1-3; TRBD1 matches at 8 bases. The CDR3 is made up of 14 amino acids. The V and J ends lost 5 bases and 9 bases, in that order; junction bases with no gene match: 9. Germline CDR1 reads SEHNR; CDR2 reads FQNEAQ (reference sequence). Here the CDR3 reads CASSPTGVESTIYF. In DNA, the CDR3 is TGTGCCAGCAGCCCGACAGGGGTAGAGAGCACCATATATTTT.

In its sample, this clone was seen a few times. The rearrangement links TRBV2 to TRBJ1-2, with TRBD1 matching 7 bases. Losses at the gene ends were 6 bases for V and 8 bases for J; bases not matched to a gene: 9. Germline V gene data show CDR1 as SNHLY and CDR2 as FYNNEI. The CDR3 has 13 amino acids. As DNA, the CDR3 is TGTGCCAGCAGCGCCGACAGGGTCGGAGGCTACACCTTC. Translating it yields CASSADRVGGYTF. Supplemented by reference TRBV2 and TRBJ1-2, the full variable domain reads EPEVTQTPSHQVTQMGQEVILRCVPISNHLYFYWYRQILGQKVEFLVSFYNNEISEKSEIFDDQFSVERPDGSNFTLKIRSTKLEDSAMYFCASSADRVGGYTFGSGTRLTVV.